This T cell receptor (beta chain) was identified during a study of T cells in Graves' hyperthyroidism and ophthalmopathy. This CDR3 comprises 14 residues. Germline loops: CDR1 SGHVS, CDR2 FQNEAQ. The ends were cut back, 0 bases at V and 1 base at J, with 7 bases in the middle. Amplified TCR beta CDR3 regions came from RNA transcripts. Researchers ran a first-round RT-PCR on the TCR CDR3 using the HTBI primer set. TCRdb independently ran MiXCR on the multiplex PCR reads; one entry per CDR3 protein. The table lists around 520,000 distinct CDR3 sequences, roughly a quarter of them singletons. The chain joins TRBV7-8 to TRBJ2-7; a possible D gene is TRBD2 (5 bases). The TCR comes from a woman aged 30 to 39 with Graves' ophthalmopathy. Sequencing was carried out using blood. The CDR3 sequence is CASSLARESYEQYF. The CDR3 nucleotides read TGTGCCAGCAGCTTAGCTAGGGAGTCCTACGAGCAGTACTTC.